This note documents a single T cell receptor beta chain sequence. Its antigen is not known. The source of the sample is a study of T cell responses to AZD1222 COVID-19 vaccine. Study-wide results and limits: Two AZD1222 administrations were followed by greater Spike-specific TCR breadth and depth. Most donors were white British and more were female, and clonal diversity was possibly underestimated. The reported proportion of spike-specific TCRs targeting unmutated variant regions was nearly half. The study found vaccine-associated CD4 TCRs spanning spike, dominant at 160-218 and 743-854.

The method was immunoSEQ multiplex PCR; TCRdb's version includes in-frame clones alone and lacks a portion of them. The table lists more than 50,000 clones, roughly 90% of them singletons, with 2.7% in the top ten. Trimming removed 3 bases from V and 5 bases from J, with 13 bases in between. Germline CDR1 reads SQVTM; CDR2 reads ANQGSEA. This CDR3 has 13 amino acids. The sample was peripheral blood, taken 28 days after the second AZD1222 dose. This clonotype was sampled from an adult who received the AZD1222 COVID-19 vaccine. The chain carries TRBV29-1 and TRBJ1-1; D is uncertain. CDR3 sequence (DNA): TGCAGCGTTGAGTACAATCTGGGGACTGAAGCTTTCTTT. It specifies CSVEYNLGTEAFF.